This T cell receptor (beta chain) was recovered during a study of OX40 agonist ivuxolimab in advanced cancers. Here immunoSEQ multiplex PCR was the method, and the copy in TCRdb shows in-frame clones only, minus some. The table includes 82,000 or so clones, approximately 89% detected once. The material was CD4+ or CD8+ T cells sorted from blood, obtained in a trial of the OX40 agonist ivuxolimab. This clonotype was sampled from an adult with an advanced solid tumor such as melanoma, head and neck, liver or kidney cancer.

The CDR3 spells CASSSLITEAFF. Here the CDR3 DNA reads TGTGCCAGCAGCTCCCTTATTACTGAAGCTTTCTTT. This chain links TRBV7-2 with TRBJ1-1; D is unclear. Germline V gene sequence: CDR1 SGHTA, CDR2 FQGNSA. CDR3 length equals 12 residues. Trimming left V 4 bases short and J 5 bases short, with 8 bases between.